The 5 T cell receptor beta chains below were found in one sample sequenced in a study of CD8+CD57+ T cells in acquired aplastic anemia. Template material for TCR beta VDJ and CDR3 profiling consisted of genomic DNA. In TCRdb, the reads were re-called with MiXCR into one record per CDR3 protein. The repertoire includes around 430,000 distinct CDR3 sequences, under 40% of them detected once, and 0.7% to 1% sits in the top ten. Sequenced patients had shown CD8+CD57+ cell expansion by flow cytometry. Specimen: sorted CD4+, CD8+, or CD8+CD57+ T cells (not recorded which) from PBMCs. The receptor source for this set is a human donor with aplastic anemia.

About this clonotype: Possible read error: a much larger clone is one base away. V gene TRBV19 combines with J gene TRBJ2-3; the D is unclear. The germline CDR1 and CDR2 sequences are LNHDA and SQIVND (reference sequence). The CDR3 contains 11 residues. Trimming cost V 8 bases and J 8 bases, with 11 bases left between them. The CDR3, as DNA: TGTGCCAGTCGTGGTCCAGCTACGCAGTATTTT. This sequence encodes CASRGPATQYF.

This clonotype was found many times. This chain connects TRBV2 to TRBJ2-7, with a possible D match to TRBD1 (5 bases). Germline lookup yields CDR1 SNHLY and CDR2 FYNNEI. This CDR3 has 13 residues. V lost 7 bases, J lost 3 bases, and 13 bases lay in between. For the CDR3, the DNA is TGTGCCAGCATAAGCGATAGGGGCTACGAGCAGTACTTC. Amino acids: CASISDRGYEQYF.

This clonotype was found a few times. Here the CDR3 DNA reads TGCAGTGCTAGAGAGCGCGGGACAGCTTTCTTT. Amino acid sequence: CSARERGTAFF. The chain carries TRBV20-1 and TRBJ1-1; D perhaps matches TRBD1 (5 bases). The V gene's germline CDR1 is DFQATT and CDR2 SNEGSKA (reference sequence). V was trimmed by 0 bases and J by 10 bases, leaving 9 bases between them. The CDR3 totals 11 residues.

Only a few counts were recorded for this clonotype. The V gene is TRBV7-2, the J gene TRBJ2-7; the match to TRBD2 covers 11 bases. This CDR3 has 19 amino acids. Germline V CDR1 and CDR2: SGHTA, FQGNSA. With 0 bases clipped from V and 3 bases from J, the junction kept 13 bases outside the gene matches. The CDR3 sequence is CASSLATSGRSGLGYEQYF. The CDR3 DNA is TGTGCCAGCAGCTTAGCAACTAGCGGGAGATCTGGGTTGGGCTACGAGCAGTACTTC.

In this sample, this clonotype turned up a few times. The rearrangement joins TRBV20-1 to TRBJ1-4; TRBD1 is a possible D gene (5 bases). This CDR3 contains 14 residues. V lost 5 bases to trimming and J lost 4 bases, with 14 bases between them. Germline-derived CDR1 and CDR2 are DFQATT and SNEGSKA (reference sequence). CDR3 DNA: TGCAGTGCTTCTAGGGGCGGGCTTAATGAAAAACTGTTTTTT. This gives the protein CSASRGGLNEKLFF.